These 10 T cell receptor beta chains share one sample of origin, sequenced in a study of T cell repertoires in cytomegalovirus infection. MiXCR, applied by TCRdb to the reads, yields one record per CDR3 protein. The sample holds nearly 550,000 distinct CDR3 sequences, approximately 16% seen once. Sequenced input: CD8+ T cells from PBMCs. These receptors all come from a human donor in good health (CMV status not recorded). Some clones in this sample may be carry-over from other donors' samples.

This clonotype was detected only a few times. The chain combines TRBV27 with TRBJ2-1; D uncertain. Trimming pared 5 bases from V and 7 bases from J, leaving 9 bases between. This CDR3 comprises 12 residues. Germline-derived CDR1 and CDR2 are MNHEY and SMNVEV (reference sequence). In DNA, the CDR3 is TGTGCCAGCAGTCAGGCCGAAAATGAGCAGTTCTTC. It yields the protein CASSQAENEQFF.

In its sample, this clonotype was seen a few times. V and J are TRBV28 and TRBJ1-1; 7 nucleotides agree with TRBD1. Germline CDR1 is MDHEN and CDR2 is SYDVKM. V gave up 2 bases and J gave up 4 bases; unmatched junction bases: 7. The CDR3 sequence is 15 residues long. CDR3 loop: CASSLAAGGGTEAFF. The CDR3 DNA follows: TGTGCCAGCAGTTTAGCGGCAGGGGGGGGCACTGAAGCTTTCTTT.

This clonotype has ten or more counts. The chain joins TRBV7-2 to TRBJ2-4, with D tentatively TRBD1 (6 bases). V was cut by 4 bases and J by 4 bases, with 14 bases left in between. CDR1 is SGHTA and CDR2 is FQGNSA in the germline V gene. The CDR3 runs to 15 residues. This CDR3 is CASSYYEQGKNIQYF. CDR3 nucleotide sequence: TGTGCCAGCAGCTATTACGAACAGGGTAAAAACATTCAGTACTTC.

This clonotype came up many times. The rearrangement joins TRBV12-3 or TRBV12-4 to TRBJ2-3, with D perhaps matching TRBD1 or TRBD2 (5 bases each). The V end lost 6 bases, the J end lost 4 bases, and 17 bases lay between the germline ends. This CDR3 is 15 amino acids long. As DNA, the CDR3 is TGTGCCAGCAGCCAAGGGGACCTGAGGGCAGATACGCAGTATTTT. Translating gives CASSQGDLRADTQYF.

The chain joins TRBV9 to TRBJ2-2; 13 bases are shared with TRBD2. The CDR3 consists of 19 residues. V trimming: 4 bases; J trimming: 6 bases; junction bases outside the gene matches: 15. The germline V gene encodes CDR1 SGDLS and CDR2 YYNGEE. This CDR3 is CASSPSGTSGASRAGELFF. In DNA form, the CDR3 reads TGTGCCAGCAGCCCTTCCGGGACTAGCGGGGCTAGCCGGGCCGGGGAGCTGTTTTTT.

The CDR3 reads CASSPRDRTNYGYTF. The CDR3 DNA follows: TGTGCCAGCTCACCCCGGGACAGGACTAACTATGGCTACACCTTC. V is TRBV18 and J is TRBJ1-2, with 8 bases matching TRBD1. The CDR3 is 15 residues long. CDR1 KGHSH and CDR2 LQKENI come from the germline V gene. With V trimmed by 3 bases and J by 0 bases, 3 bases remained unmatched.

Turning to this clonotype: This CDR3 fails to terminate in the conserved phenylalanine or tryptophan, so it likely reflects a read error. The rearrangement uses TRBV7-2 and TRBJ2-2; D gene ambiguous. The CDR3 consists of 14 residues. Germline CDR1 SGHTA, CDR2 FQGNSA. Between the trimmed V and J ends, which lost 4 bases and 5 bases, there was a span of 11 bases. CDR3 in amino acids: CASSYKSKTGELFL. The DNA for the CDR3 is TGTGCCAGCAGCTATAAAAGTAAAACCGGGGAGCTGTTTTTA.

This chain links TRBV12-3 or TRBV12-4 with TRBJ1-1; D might be TRBD1 (5 bases). The CDR3 length is 14 residues. V lost 6 bases and J 4 bases, leaving 15 bases between the germline ends. DNA of the CDR3: TGTGCCAGCAGCCAACAGGTATTTGGCACTGAAGCTTTCTTT. This translates into CASSQQVFGTEAFF.

V gene TRBV12-3 or TRBV12-4 combines with J gene TRBJ2-5; D not certain. The CDR3 consists of 14 residues. V was cut by 6 bases and J by 0 bases, with 11 bases left in between. The CDR3 protein is CASSQYPDQETQYF. Here the CDR3 DNA reads TGTGCCAGCAGCCAATACCCCGACCAAGAGACCCAGTACTTC.

This chain links TRBV27 with TRBJ1-3, with D perhaps matching TRBD1 (5 bases). The CDR3 loop spans 15 amino acids. V was cut by 4 bases and J by 5 bases, with 15 bases left in between. CDR1 is MNHEY and CDR2 is SMNVEV in the germline V gene (reference sequence). CDR3 region: CASSYSGGTRNTIYF. CDR3 DNA sequence: TGTGCCAGCAGTTACTCCGGGGGTACTAGAAACACCATATATTTT.